These T cell receptor beta chains were read from a single sample in a study of memory CD8 T cells in hepatitis C reinfection. Libraries were prepared by immunoSEQ multiplex PCR; TCRdb keeps only in-frame clonotypes and omits some of them. The data hold 46,000 or so clones, with roughly 89% observed a single time. The sequenced sample consisted of naive CD8+ T cells sorted from blood. All receptors come from a man aged 18-30 years with hepatitis C virus infection. CDR3s include the opening cysteine and the closing phenylalanine or tryptophan. A D gene is named only where the DNA matches it firmly. Clone size, where shown, is once, few, many, or a class for clones that have expanded.

TRBV28	-	TRBJ1-2	TRBD1	CASSFGIVRGDYGYTF	TGTGCCAGCAGTTTCGGCATCGTCAGGGGGGACTATGGCTACACCTTC
TRBV2	-	TRBJ1-2	-	CASRDIQATWGYTF	TGTGCCAGCAGGGACATCCAAGCGACGTGGGGCTACACCTTC
TRBV28	-	TRBJ2-7	-	CASLAIPGVEQYF	TGTGCCAGCTTGGCCATCCCGGGGGTCGAGCAGTACTTC
TRBV27	-	TRBJ2-7	TRBD2	CASSSYRGGLAGIKYEQYF	TGTGCCAGCAGTTCTTATCGAGGGGGACTAGCGGGTATTAAGTACGAGCAGTACTTC
TRBV28	-	TRBJ2-5	TRBD2	CASSPRGTSGFEETQYF	TGTGCCAGCAGTCCACGAGGGACTAGCGGGTTTGAAGAGACCCAGTACTTC
TRBV9	-	TRBJ2-7	TRBD2	CASSVGSTSGYEQYF	TGTGCCAGCAGCGTAGGGAGTACTAGCGGCTACGAGCAGTACTTC
TRBV6-5	-	TRBJ2-7	TRBD1	CASSVDRGASYEQYF	TGTGCCAGCAGTGTAGACAGGGGGGCCTCCTACGAGCAGTACTTC
TRBV10-2	-	TRBJ2-5	TRBD1	CASSEGPHRGRRETQYF	TGCGCCAGCAGTGAAGGCCCCCACAGGGGGCGCCGAGAGACCCAGTACTTC
TRBV5-1	-	TRBJ2-1	TRBD2	CASSHSGSGNYNEQFF	TGCGCCAGCAGCCACTCGGGGAGCGGGAATTACAATGAGCAGTTCTTC
TRBV4-1	-	TRBJ2-5	TRBD2	CASSLGTSGVQETQYF	TGCGCCAGCAGCCTCGGGACTAGCGGAGTCCAAGAGACCCAGTACTTC
TRBV27	once	TRBJ1-1	-	CASSLTAVWTEAFF	TGTGCCAGCAGTTTAACAGCCGTGTGGACTGAAGCTTTCTTT
TRBV5-1	few	TRBJ2-1	-	CASSLLQRDIYNEQFF	TGCGCCAGCAGCTTACTACAGCGGGACATCTACAATGAGCAGTTCTTC
TRBV28	-	TRBJ2-3	TRBD2	CASRKSGRSSTDTQYF	TGTGCCAGCAGGAAGAGCGGGAGGTCTAGCACAGATACGCAGTATTTT
TRBV6-5	-	TRBJ1-4	TRBD1	CASSPSTGSYEKLFF	TGTGCCAGCAGTCCTTCGACAGGGAGTTATGAAAAACTGTTTTTT
TRBV5-4	-	TRBJ2-3	TRBD1	CASSLINRGSDTQYF	TGTGCCAGCAGCCTTATCAACAGGGGTTCAGATACGCAGTATTTT
TRBV10-2	-	TRBJ2-1	-	CASSDWGTPWDEQFF	TGCGCCAGCAGCGATTGGGGGACTCCATGGGATGAGCAGTTCTTC
TRBV7-9	-	TRBJ1-2	TRBD1	CASSSTTGVWGYTF	TGTGCCAGCAGCTCAACCACAGGGGTTTGGGGCTACACCTTC
TRBV27	-	TRBJ2-7	TRBD1	CASSWTGRGYEQYF	TGTGCCAGCAGTTGGACAGGGAGAGGATACGAGCAGTACTTC
TRBV6-4	few	TRBJ1-5	-	CASSEDINQPQHF	TGTGCCAGCAGTGAGGACATCAATCAGCCCCAGCATTTT
TRBV6-6	-	TRBJ1-2	-	CASSHDNNYGYTF	TGTGCCAGCAGTCATGACAATAACTATGGCTACACCTTC
TRBV6-1	-	TRBJ1-4	-	CASTLGGRDEKLFF	TGTGCCAGCACCCTAGGTGGAAGAGATGAAAAACTGTTTTTT
TRBV16	-	TRBJ1-2	TRBD1	CASSLQGGFDYGYTF	TGTGCCAGCAGCCTCCAAGGGGGCTTCGACTATGGCTACACCTTC
TRBV6-5	once	TRBJ2-7	TRBD2	CASSDSGRFSEQYF	TGTGCCAGCAGTGATAGCGGGAGATTCTCCGAGCAGTACTTC
TRBV6-1	-	TRBJ1-2	TRBD1	CASSEGQNYGYTF	TGTGCCAGCAGTGAGGGACAGAACTATGGCTACACCTTC
TRBV9	-	TRBJ1-1	-	CASSVGVSDTEAFF	TGTGCCAGCAGCGTAGGAGTTTCGGACACTGAAGCTTTCTTT
TRBV5-6	few	TRBJ2-2	TRBD2	CASSLGSGGLTGELFF	TGTGCCAGCAGCTTGGGTAGCGGGGGTCTCACCGGGGAGCTGTTTTTT
TRBV7-9	-	TRBJ1-4	-	CASSPPSTNEKLFF	TGTGCCAGCAGCCCTCCTAGCACTAATGAAAAACTGTTTTTT
TRBV30	-	TRBJ1-1	-	CAWRSGVMNTEAFF	TGTGCCTGGCGGTCAGGGGTCATGAACACTGAAGCTTTCTTT
TRBV28	-	TRBJ2-7	TRBD2	CASSLEAGVSYEQYF	TGTGCCAGCAGTTTAGAAGCGGGAGTGTCCTACGAGCAGTACTTC
TRBV28	-	TRBJ2-3	TRBD2	CASSLLAGGGTDTQYF	TGTGCCAGCAGTTTATTAGCGGGAGGAGGTACAGATACGCAGTATTTT
TRBV7-9	-	TRBJ2-1	TRBD2	CASSVSGGYNEQFF	TGTGCCAGCAGCGTTAGCGGGGGGTACAATGAGCAGTTCTTC
TRBV30	-	TRBJ2-3	-	CAWSVTGISSTDTQYF	TGTGCCTGGAGTGTAACGGGGATTAGCAGCACAGATACGCAGTATTTT
TRBV2	-	TRBJ2-7	-	CASIGGGNSGEQYF	TGTGCCAGCATTGGAGGCGGGAATTCTGGGGAGCAGTACTTC
TRBV28	-	TRBJ2-3	-	CASSSSPAGRTDTQYF	TGTGCCAGCAGTTCGTCCCCCGCAGGGCGCACAGATACGCAGTATTTT
TRBV6-1	few	TRBJ2-7	-	CASSLEGQTYEQYF	TGTGCCAGCAGTCTAGAGGGCCAGACCTACGAGCAGTACTTC
TRBV7-9	-	TRBJ2-1	-	CASSPTAARRNEQFF	TGTGCCAGCAGCCCGACCGCCGCCCGGAGGAATGAGCAGTTCTTC
TRBV5-4	once	TRBJ2-7	TRBD1	CASSLDRDYEQYF	TGTGCCAGCAGCCTGGACAGGGATTACGAGCAGTACTTC
TRBV2	-	TRBJ2-7	TRBD1	CASSEVRQGPSPYEQYF	TGTGCCAGCAGTGAAGTACGACAGGGGCCATCCCCCTACGAGCAGTACTTC
TRBV9	-	TRBJ2-7	-	CASSVDGGGSEQYF	TGTGCCAGCAGCGTAGACGGAGGAGGTTCCGAGCAGTACTTC
TRBV5-1	-	TRBJ1-6	TRBD1	CASSMTGGLSPLHF	TGCGCCAGCAGCATGACAGGGGGCCTTTCACCCCTCCACTTT
TRBV29-1	-	TRBJ2-1	-	CSVERMRSGNEQFF	TGCAGCGTTGAGAGGATGAGGTCGGGAAATGAGCAGTTCTTC
TRBV28	-	TRBJ2-1	TRBD2	CASSLTSGYYNEQFF	TGTGCCAGCAGTCTGACTAGCGGGTACTACAATGAGCAGTTCTTC
TRBV9	-	TRBJ2-3	-	CASSEHRGTPDTQYF	TGTGCCAGCAGCGAGCACCGTGGGACACCAGATACGCAGTATTTT
TRBV28	-	TRBJ2-2	TRBD1	CASSLRSRQGAQSGELFF	TGTGCCAGCAGTTTAAGAAGTAGACAGGGGGCGCAAAGCGGGGAGCTGTTTTTT
TRBV7-2	-	TRBJ1-6	-	CASSLISTGSYNSPLHF	TGTGCCAGCAGCTTAATATCAACAGGCTCCTATAATTCACCCCTCCACTTT
TRBV11-2	-	TRBJ2-2	TRBD1	CASSLLDRGAGELFF	TGTGCCAGCAGCCTCCTGGACAGGGGGGCCGGGGAGCTGTTTTTT